Following are 27 T cell receptor beta chains from one sample sequenced in a study of PD-L1 blockade in urothelial cancer. The time point: peripheral blood 6 weeks after treatment start. TCRdb's table, derived via immunoSEQ multiplex PCR, lists solely in-frame clones and lacks some. The data contain 35,000 to 50,000 clones, roughly four fifths of them singletons. Material: PBMCs, obtained around atezolizumab (anti-PD-L1) treatment. Source of these receptors: a man in his 60s with urothelial cancer.

The chain employs TRBV5-4 and TRBJ1-2; no firm D call. The CDR3 is 18 residues long. Looked up from germline, CDR1 is SGHNT and CDR2 is YYREEE (reference sequence). V lost 0 bases to trimming and J lost 0 bases, with 18 bases between them. The CDR3 protein is CASSLDLRGGDSNYGYTF. The DNA for the CDR3 is TGTGCCAGCAGCTTGGACCTTAGAGGCGGAGACTCTAACTATGGCTACACCTTC.

The chain recombines TRBV28 with TRBJ2-7; D is perhaps TRBD2 (7 bases). Germline assignment: CDR1 MDHEN and CDR2 SYDVKM. V dropped 3 bases and J dropped 2 bases, with 17 bases sitting between them. The CDR3 is made up of 16 amino acids. CDR3 loop: CASSFILEGGTYEQYF. For the CDR3, the DNA is TGTGCCAGCAGTTTTATCTTGGAGGGGGGGACCTACGAGCAGTACTTC.

J is TRBJ2-5 and V is TRBV28; possible D gene TRBD1, 6 bases. Trimming took off 4 bases at V and 5 bases at J, with 23 bases between the two ends. This CDR3 is built from 17 residues. The germline CDR1 and CDR2 sequences are MDHEN and SYDVKM. CDR3 sequence: CASSSYKTGSSGETQYF. The CDR3 region has the DNA TGTGCCAGCAGTTCTTACAAAACAGGGTCCTCCGGGGAGACCCAGTACTTC.

This chain links TRBV7-8 with TRBJ1-2; D is unclear. The V gene's germline CDR1 is SGHVS and CDR2 FQNEAQ. The CDR3 covers 13 residues. Trimming shortened V by 5 bases and J by 0 bases, and 7 bases separated the two germline ends. CDR3 loop: CASSAGTNYGYTF. For the CDR3, the DNA is TGTGCCAGCAGCGCCGGGACTAACTATGGCTACACCTTC.

This chain connects TRBV28 to TRBJ2-7, with 8 nucleotides matching TRBD1. Germline-derived CDR1 and CDR2 are MDHEN and SYDVKM. The CDR3 consists of 16 residues. The junction had 11 bases not matched to a gene; V was cut back by 4 bases and J by 3 bases. CDR3 DNA: TGTGCCAGCAGTTCCCCGGACAGGGCCCTTTACTACGAGCAGTACTTC. Residues: CASSSPDRALYYEQYF.

The chain carries TRBV6-1 and TRBJ2-5, with 9 bases identical to TRBD2. Germline-derived CDR1 and CDR2 are MNHNS and SASEGT. J lost 3 bases, V lost 4 bases, and 9 bases had no gene match. CDR3 size: 16 residues. The CDR3 DNA reads TGTGCCAGCAGTGGGGCGGTAGCGGGGGCCAAAGAGACCCAGTACTTC. Protein sequence: CASSGAVAGAKETQYF.

This clone was counted between two and nine times. This chain links TRBV6-6 with TRBJ1-1; no clear D gene. CDR3 length: 13 amino acids. V lost 2 bases and J 0 bases, leaving 4 bases between the germline ends. Germline loops: CDR1 MNHNY, CDR2 SVGAGI (reference sequence). As DNA, the CDR3 is TGTGCCAGCAGTTACGCGTTGAACACTGAAGCTTTCTTT. This gives the protein CASSYALNTEAFF.

This chain connects TRBV19 to TRBJ1-2, with D possibly being TRBD1 (6 bases). CDR3 length: 15 residues. Germline V gene sequence: CDR1 LNHDA, CDR2 SQIVND (reference sequence). V gave up 9 bases and J gave up 8 bases, with 25 bases separating them. CDR3 loop: CASYSDEDRPQGYTF. The CDR3 DNA reads TGTGCCAGCTATTCCGATGAGGACAGACCACAAGGCTACACCTTC.

This chain uses TRBV6-1 with TRBJ2-1; TRBD2 might be the D (6 bases). In germline, CDR1 is MNHNS, CDR2 SASEGT. The length of the CDR3 is 15 residues. The V gene lost 0 bases and the J gene lost 12 bases, with 18 bases spanning the gap. CDR3 sequence reads: CASSEAGGLSSRQFF. The DNA for the CDR3 is TGTGCCAGCAGTGAAGCGGGTGGACTAAGTTCAAGGCAGTTCTTC.

The chain carries TRBV6-1 and TRBJ2-1; 11 bases line up with TRBD2. CDR1 is MNHNS, CDR2 SASEGT, per germline. The trim removed 1 base at V and 8 bases at J, leaving 13 bases unmatched. The CDR3 runs to 18 residues. CDR3 region: CASSEGLTSGVFLDEQFF. CDR3 nucleotide sequence: TGTGCCAGCAGTGAAGGTCTGACTAGCGGGGTGTTTTTAGATGAGCAGTTCTTC.

The chain is built from TRBV27 and TRBJ1-5; 9 bases align to TRBD1. CDR3 length: 15 residues. Trimming removed 4 bases from V and 9 bases from J; junction bases left unmatched: 10. Germline V lookup: CDR1 MNHEY, CDR2 SMNVEV (reference sequence). DNA of the CDR3: TGTGCCAGCAGTTCTGCCGGGACAGGGAAGAGGCCCCAGCATTTT. It codes for CASSSAGTGKRPQHF.

The chain links TRBV2 to TRBJ2-4, with 7 bases matching TRBD1. The CDR3 is 13 amino acids. After removal of 5 bases from V and 5 bases from J, the junction contained 3 bases not matched to a gene. The germline V gene has CDR1 SNHLY and CDR2 FYNNEI. CDR3 region: CASSRQGENIQYF. The CDR3 nucleotides are TGTGCCAGCAGTCGCCAGGGGGAAAACATTCAGTACTTC.

This sequence joins TRBV7-9 and TRBJ1-4; the D is unclear. The CDR3 sequence is 18 residues long. CDR1 and CDR2 (germline): SEHNR, FQNEAQ (reference sequence). Between the trimmed V and J ends, which lost 2 bases and 4 bases, there was a span of 20 bases. The CDR3 spells CASSLFPDPSNNNEKLFF. The CDR3 DNA reads TGTGCCAGCAGCTTATTTCCAGACCCTAGCAATAATAATGAAAAACTGTTTTTT.

V gene TRBV19 combines with J gene TRBJ2-3; D is perhaps TRBD2 (6 bases). The germline V gene encodes CDR1 LNHDA and CDR2 SQIVND (reference sequence). The CDR3 runs to 16 residues. Trimming took 4 bases from V and 1 from J, leaving 15 bases between them. CDR3 nucleotides: TGTGCCAGTAGTACACAACCGGGACTTCGCACAGATACGCAGTATTTT. The encoded protein is CASSTQPGLRTDTQYF.

This chain connects TRBV6-1 to TRBJ2-7, with D uncertain. CDR1 is MNHNS, CDR2 SASEGT, per germline. The CDR3 consists of 13 residues. V was trimmed by 8 bases and J by 5 bases, leaving 16 bases between them. Here the CDR3 DNA reads TGTGCCAGCCAAACAGTATTCGCCAACGAGCAGTACTTC. It codes for CASQTVFANEQYF.

The rearrangement links TRBV19 to TRBJ2-7; 7 nucleotides align to TRBD1. The CDR3 extends over 15 amino acids. Germline V gene data show CDR1 as LNHDA and CDR2 as SQIVND (reference sequence). With V trimmed by 1 base and J by 6 bases, 9 bases remained unmatched. CDR3 sequence: CASSIGQGRSAEQYF. In DNA, the CDR3 is TGTGCCAGTAGTATAGGACAGGGAAGGTCGGCCGAGCAGTACTTC.

The chain carries TRBV28 and TRBJ1-6; 7 positions match TRBD1. The V gene end was trimmed by 4 bases and the J gene end by 7 bases; junction bases not matched to a gene: 10. Germline V gene data show CDR1 as MDHEN and CDR2 as SYDVKM. The CDR3 extends over 16 amino acids. As DNA, the CDR3 is TGTGCCAGCAGTTCACCCGGTGCAGGGGGGAATTCACCCCTCCACTTT. This gives the protein CASSSPGAGGNSPLHF.

The V call is TRBV5-8, the J call TRBJ1-5; the match to TRBD1 covers 9 bases. The CDR3 spans 14 residues. Germline loops: CDR1 SGHTS, CDR2 YDEGEE. The V segment lost 3 bases and the J segment 7 bases; nucleotides outside the gene matches: 5. DNA of the CDR3: TGTGCCAGCAGCTCGGACAGGGGCCAGCAGCCCCAGCATTTT. It translates to CASSSDRGQQPQHF. Using reference TRBV5-8 and TRBJ1-5 for the parts outside the CDR3, the full variable domain is EAGVTQSPTHLIKTRGQQATLRCSPISGHTSVYWYQQALGLGLQFLLWYDEGEERNRGNFPPRFSGRQFPNYSSELNVNALELEDSALYLCASSSDRGQQPQHFGDGTRLSIL.

The chain has TRBV28 and TRBJ2-7, with D perhaps TRBD1 (6 bases). In germline, CDR1 is MDHEN, CDR2 SYDVKM. With 6 bases removed from V and 2 bases from J, the gap between germline ends came to 8 bases. The CDR3 runs 12 residues. CDR3 sequence (DNA): TGTGCCAGCAGGTCAGGGGCCTACGAGCAGTACTTC. Amino acids: CASRSGAYEQYF.

This chain uses TRBV28 with TRBJ2-7, with 8 nucleotides matching TRBD1. CDR1 MDHEN and CDR2 SYDVKM come from the germline V gene. This CDR3 contains 15 residues. Unmatched junction bases numbered 7, after V lost 5 bases and J lost 1 base. As DNA, the CDR3 is TGTGCCAGCAGTCCCCTGGACAGGGAGTCCTACGAGCAGTACTTC. It specifies CASSPLDRESYEQYF.

V usage is TRBV7-9 and J usage is TRBJ2-7; tentatively, D is TRBD1 (6 bases). Germline V gene data show CDR1 as SEHNR and CDR2 as FQNEAQ (reference sequence). The V and J ends lost 11 bases and 1 base respectively, with 15 bases between them. The CDR3 has 13 amino acids. CDR3 sequence (DNA): TGTGCCGTCAGAAAAGGACAGTCCTACGAGCAGTACTTC. Translating gives CAVRKGQSYEQYF.

This clone was picked up a small number of times. The gene calls are TRBV2 and TRBJ2-1; 8 nucleotides line up with TRBD2. The CDR3 totals 13 residues. Trimming cost V 4 bases and J 12 bases; bases outside gene matches: 8. Per germline, CDR1 SNHLY and CDR2 FYNNEI. The CDR3 nucleotides read TGTGCCAGCAGTGCGGGAGGGGGAGGTGGGCAGTTCTTC. It yields the protein CASSAGGGGGQFF.

The chain uses TRBV5-1 and TRBJ2-4; D is perhaps TRBD1 (5 bases). CDR1 is SGHRS, CDR2 YFSETQ, per germline. With 4 bases removed from V and 3 bases from J, the gap between germline ends came to 11 bases. The length of the CDR3 is 14 residues. The CDR3 DNA reads as TGCGCCAGCAGCCCGCAGGGAAACAAAAACATTCAGTACTTC. Residues: CASSPQGNKNIQYF. Together with reference TRBV5-1 and TRBJ2-4, the CDR3 gives the full variable domain: KAGVTQTPRYLIKTRGQQVTLSCSPISGHRSVSWYQQTPGQGLQFLFEYFSETQRNKGNFPGRFSGRQFSNSRSEMNVSTLELGDSALYLCASSPQGNKNIQYFGAGTRLSVL.

The CDR3 spells CASQGAQVRYGYTF. The CDR3, as DNA: TGTGCCAGCCAGGGGGCGCAGGTACGATATGGCTACACCTTC. The chain carries TRBV2 and TRBJ1-2; 8 nucleotides agree with TRBD1. J lost 5 bases, V lost 8 bases, and 10 bases had no gene match. In germline, CDR1 is SNHLY, CDR2 FYNNEI. The CDR3 contains 14 residues.

The chain joins TRBV5-1 to TRBJ2-1; 11 bases agree with TRBD2. This CDR3 is built from 15 residues. The germline V gene has CDR1 SGHRS and CDR2 YFSETQ. V lost 3 bases and J lost 4; bases outside the gene matches: 3. CDR3 coding DNA: TGCGCCAGCAGCTCCGGGACTAGCGGTTACAATGAGCAGTTCTTC. It specifies CASSSGTSGYNEQFF.

The chain combines TRBV11-2 with TRBJ2-1, with D unresolved. The CDR3 extends over 16 amino acids. Germline CDR1 reads SGHAT; CDR2 reads FQNNGV. The V gene lost 5 bases and the J gene lost 2 bases, with 16 bases spanning the gap. In nucleotides, the CDR3 is TGTGCCAGCAGCCCCACGCCCGGTGTTACCTACAATGAGCAGTTCTTC. Its protein is CASSPTPGVTYNEQFF.

This clone was observed a single time. The rearrangement links TRBV5-5 to TRBJ1-4; D remains ambiguous. Germline V gene sequence: CDR1 SGHKS, CDR2 YYEKEE (reference sequence). V was shortened by 4 bases and J by 6 bases, with 13 bases between the two germline ends. The CDR3 runs 14 residues. CDR3 DNA: TGTGCCAGCAGCCGAGGGTTTTCTGATGAAAAACTGTTTTTT. It is translated as CASSRGFSDEKLFF.